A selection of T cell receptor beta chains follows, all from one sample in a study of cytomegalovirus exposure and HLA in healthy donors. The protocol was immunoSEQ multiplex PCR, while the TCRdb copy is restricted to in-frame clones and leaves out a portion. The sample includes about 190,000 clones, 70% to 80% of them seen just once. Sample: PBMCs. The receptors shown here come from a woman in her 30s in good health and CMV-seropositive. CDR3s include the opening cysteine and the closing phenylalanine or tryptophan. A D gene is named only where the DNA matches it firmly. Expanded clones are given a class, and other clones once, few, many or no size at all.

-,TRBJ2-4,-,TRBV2,CASTITSKNIQYF,TGTGCCAGCACTATAACTTCCAAAAACATTCAGTACTTC
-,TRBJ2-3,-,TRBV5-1,CASSFLVSTDTQYF,TGCGCCAGCAGCTTCCTCGTTAGCACAGATACGCAGTATTTT
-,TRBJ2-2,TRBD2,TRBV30,CAWRGLAGGTGELFF,TGTGCCTGGAGAGGGCTAGCGGGAGGAACCGGGGAGCTGTTTTTT
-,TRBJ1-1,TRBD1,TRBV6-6,CASSSGQGITFF,TGTGCCAGCAGCTCAGGACAGGGGATAACTTTCTTT
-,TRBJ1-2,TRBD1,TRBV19,CASSIRVPGGRGYTF,TGTGCCAGTAGTATTCGTGTTCCAGGGGGGCGGGGCTACACCTTC
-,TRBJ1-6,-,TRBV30,CAWSVPRFSYNSPLHF,TGTGCCTGGAGTGTACCTCGGTTCTCCTATAATTCACCCCTCCACTTT
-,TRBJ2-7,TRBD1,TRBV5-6,CASTLTGGYEQYF,TGTGCCAGCACCCTGACAGGGGGCTACGAGCAGTACTTC
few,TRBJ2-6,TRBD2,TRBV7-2,CASRSGGSGANVLTF,TGTGCCAGCAGGAGCGGGGGCTCTGGGGCCAACGTCCTGACTTTC
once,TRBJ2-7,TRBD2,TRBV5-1,CASSPRGSGGTYEQYF,TGCGCCAGCAGCCCAAGAGGTAGCGGGGGAACCTACGAGCAGTACTTC
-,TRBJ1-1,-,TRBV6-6,CASSKQNTEAFF,TGTGCCAGCAGTAAGCAGAACACTGAAGCTTTCTTT
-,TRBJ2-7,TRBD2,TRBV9,CASSLDAGTSFEQYF,TGTGCCAGCAGCCTGGACGCCGGGACTAGCTTCGAGCAGTACTTC
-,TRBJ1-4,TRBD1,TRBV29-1,CSVRDRDNEKLFF,TGCAGCGTACGGGACAGAGATAATGAAAAACTGTTTTTT
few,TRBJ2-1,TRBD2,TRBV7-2,CASSQDIQRGGRDEQFF,TGTGCCAGCAGCCAGGACATTCAGCGGGGGGGCCGGGATGAGCAGTTCTTC
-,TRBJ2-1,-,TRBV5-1,CASSLDLPGEEQFF,TGCGCCAGCAGCTTGGACTTACCCGGGGAAGAGCAGTTCTTC
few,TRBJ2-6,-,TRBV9,CASSVSSGANVLTF,TGTGCCAGCAGCGTGAGCTCTGGGGCCAACGTCCTGACTTTC
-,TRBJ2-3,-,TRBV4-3,CASSRLPYGSRTDTQYF,TGCGCCAGCAGCCGCCTACCGTACGGGAGTAGGACAGATACGCAGTATTTT
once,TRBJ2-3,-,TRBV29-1,CSVEELTSTDTQYF,TGCAGCGTTGAAGAACTAACTAGCACAGATACGCAGTATTTT
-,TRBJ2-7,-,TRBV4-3,CASSHTTGDIYEQYF,TGCGCCAGCAGCCACACGACCGGGGACATCTACGAGCAGTACTTC
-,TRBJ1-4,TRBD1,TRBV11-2,CASSLTGRGNEKLFF,TGTGCCAGCAGCTTAACGGGCAGGGGGAACGAAAAACTGTTTTTT
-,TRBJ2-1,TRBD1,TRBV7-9,CASSGGQRTLVQFF,TGTGCCAGCAGTGGGGGACAGAGGACGTTAGTCCAGTTCTTC
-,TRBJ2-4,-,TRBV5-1,CASSPPGEGNIQYF,TGCGCCAGCAGCCCCCCAGGGGAGGGAAACATTCAGTACTTC
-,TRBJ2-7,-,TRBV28,CASSRGYEQYF,TGTGCCAGCAGCAGGGGCTACGAGCAGTATTTC
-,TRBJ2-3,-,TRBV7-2,CASSLRTGRGTDTQYF,TGTGCCAGCAGTCTGAGGACTGGTCGGGGCACAGATACGCAGTATTTT
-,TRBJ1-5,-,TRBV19,CASTPLAGNQPQHF,TGTGCCAGTACCCCCCTGGCGGGCAATCAGCCCCAGCATTTT
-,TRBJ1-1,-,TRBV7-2,CASSPDRLMNTEAFF,TGTGCCAGCAGCCCCGACAGGCTCATGAACACTGAAGCTTTCTTT
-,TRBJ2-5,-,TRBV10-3,CAIRPGHLQETQYF,TGTGCCATCAGGCCGGGACACCTCCAAGAGACCCAGTACTTC
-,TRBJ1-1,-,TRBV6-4,CASRTTDSSTEAFF,TGTGCCAGCAGAACCACGGACAGTTCCACTGAAGCTTTCTTT
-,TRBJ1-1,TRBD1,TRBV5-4,CASSLGPAGGSGAEAFF,TGTGCCAGCAGCTTGGGCCCGGCAGGGGGCAGCGGGGCTGAAGCTTTCTTT
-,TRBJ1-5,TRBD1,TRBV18,CASPIIDREEDQPQHF,TGTGCCAGCCCAATCATAGACAGGGAGGAAGATCAGCCCCAGCATTTT
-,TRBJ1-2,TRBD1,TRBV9,CASSLGPDRGLYGYTF,TGTGCCAGCAGCCTCGGTCCGGACAGGGGCCTCTATGGCTACACCTTC
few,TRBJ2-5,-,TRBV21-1,CASTTGLETQYF,TGTGCCAGCACAACAGGGTTAGAGACCCAGTACTTC
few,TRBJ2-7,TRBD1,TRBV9,CASSVGDSLFSYEQYF,TGTGCCAGCAGCGTAGGGGACAGTCTCTTCTCCTACGAGCAGTACTTC